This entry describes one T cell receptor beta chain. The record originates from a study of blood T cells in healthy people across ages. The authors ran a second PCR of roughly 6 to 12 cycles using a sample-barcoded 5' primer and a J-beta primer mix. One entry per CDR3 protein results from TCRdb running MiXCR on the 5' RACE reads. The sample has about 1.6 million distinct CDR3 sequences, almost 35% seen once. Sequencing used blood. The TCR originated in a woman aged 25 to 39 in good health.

The CDR3 coding sequence is TGTGCCATCAGTGACGGGGCGGGGGCCGGTGAAAAACTGTTTTTT. Protein: CAISDGAGAGEKLFF. The chain recombines TRBV10-3 with TRBJ1-4; tentative D call: TRBD1 (6 bases). Looked up from germline, CDR1 is ENHRY and CDR2 is SYGVKD. Between the trimmed V and J ends, which lost 3 bases and 7 bases, there was a span of 15 bases. CDR3 length: 15 amino acids.